These 19 T cell receptor beta chains originate from one sample sequenced in a study of T cells in women clearing cervical HPV infection. TCRdb's table, derived via immunoSEQ multiplex PCR, lists solely in-frame clones and lacks some. The sample spans some 41,000 clones; the ten largest clones claim roughly 5.2%. Sequenced input: blood buffy coat. The receptors shown here come from a woman between 18 and 75 years old with a cervical HPV16 infection that either progressed to CIN3+ or cleared (not recorded which).

With regard to this clone: The CDR3 end is not reached by the read, which stops 3 residues before it; the germline J gene fills it in. The chain carries TRBV7-6 and TRBJ2-7; 12 bases are a match to TRBD1. J was trimmed by 5 bases and V by 5 bases; bases with no gene match: 7. CDR3 length: 15 residues. CDR1 is SGHVS, CDR2 FNYEAQ, per germline. CDR3 DNA (partial): TGTGCCAGCAGCCCATCCGGGACAGGGGGCGACGAG. The encoded protein is CASSPSGTGGDE. The whole CDR3 region reads CASSPSGTGGDEQYF.

The CDR3 sequence is CASSSSGESDTQYF. Incomplete CDR3 DNA: TGTGCCAGCAGTTCATCAGGGGAGTCAGATACG. This chain joins TRBV28 and TRBJ2-3; D is possibly TRBD1 (6 bases). From the germline J gene comes the end of the CDR3, since the read stops 3 residues before it. From germline, CDR1 is MDHEN and CDR2 SYDVKM. The CDR3 loop spans 14 amino acids. V lost 4 bases and J 4 bases, leaving 12 bases between the germline ends. Full variable domain (missing parts from reference TRBV28 and TRBJ2-3): DVKVTQSSRYLVKRTGEKVFLECVQDMDHENMFWYRQDPGLGLRLIYFSYDVKMKEKGDIPEGYSVSREKKERFSLILESASTNQTSMYLCASSSSGESDTQYFGPGTRLTVL.

Comment on this clone: The CDR3 goes on 3 residues after the read ends, and that part is filled in from the germline J gene. J is TRBJ2-3 and V is TRBV19; 12 bases fit TRBD2. CDR3 size: 20 residues. Germline-derived CDR1 and CDR2 are LNHDA and SQIVND (reference sequence). The CDR3 here is CASSPKSGTSGFYSGAAQYF. CDR3 DNA (partial): TGTGCCAGTAGCCCAAAATCCGGGACTAGCGGGTTCTATAGCGGGGCTGCG.

Regarding this clone: The read ends 3 residues shy of where the CDR3 ends; the end is completed using the germline J gene. This chain uses TRBV30 with TRBJ2-4; TRBD2 matches 7 bases. V was clipped by 2 bases and J by 1 base; unmatched bases: 14. Germline V CDR1 and CDR2: GTSNPN, SVGIG (reference sequence). This CDR3 has 18 amino acids. The DNA read from the CDR3 is TGTGCCTGGAGTCCGGGACTACCAAACCCCGGGGCCAAAAACATT. Amino acid sequence: CAWSPGLPNPGAKNI. The whole CDR3 is CAWSPGLPNPGAKNIQYF.

The DNA read from the CDR3 is TGTGCCAGCAGCTCCCCCGGACAGGACCAAGAGACG. Residues: CASSSPGQDQET. The whole CDR3 sequence is CASSSPGQDQETQYF. This rearrangement joins TRBV7-8 to TRBJ2-3; TRBD1 aligns across 7 bases. The read finishes 3 residues shy of the CDR3 end, and the germline J gene is used to complete it. This CDR3 spans 15 amino acids. Per germline, CDR1 SGHVS and CDR2 FQNEAQ. Complete variable domain (other parts from reference TRBV7-8 and TRBJ2-3): GAGVSQSPRYKVAKRGQDVALRCDPISGHVSLFWYQQALGQGPEFLTYFQNEAQLDKSGLPSDRFFAERPEGSVSTLKIQRTQQEDSAVYLCASSSPGQDQETQYFGPGTRLTVL.

On this clone: The CDR3 is cut off 3 residues early in the read; its end comes from the germline J gene. The chain employs TRBV5-1 and TRBJ1-4; the match to TRBD1 covers 8 bases. This CDR3 is built from 17 residues. V lost 0 bases and J lost 6; bases outside the gene matches: 10. From germline, CDR1 is SGHRS and CDR2 YFSETQ. CDR3 residues: CASSLDVGTGSDEKLFF. The DNA read from the CDR3 is TGCGCCAGCAGCTTGGACGTGGGGACAGGTTCCGATGAAAAA.

Judged by frequency, this clone is medium-sized. With the read ending 3 residues before the CDR3 end, the germline J gene is used to fill in that end. The chain uses TRBV30 and TRBJ1-5; D might be TRBD1 (5 bases). CDR3 length: 15 residues. Trimming removed 4 bases at V and 4 bases at J, with 17 bases between. The germline V gene has CDR1 GTSNPN and CDR2 SVGIG (reference sequence). The part of the CDR3 DNA that was read is TGTGCCTGGACCCTTTCGGGACTGTCTAATCAGCCC. This translates into CAWTLSGLSNQP. The whole CDR3 sequence reads CAWTLSGLSNQPQHF.

As regards this clone: The sequenced fragment ends 3 residues before the CDR3 boundary, so the rest is inferred from the germline J gene. This chain links TRBV4-1 with TRBJ2-1; the D is unclear. V lost 4 bases and J lost 4, with 11 bases in between. CDR1 is MGHRA and CDR2 is YSYEKL in the germline V gene. The CDR3 is made up of 14 amino acids. The sequenced CDR3 bases are TGCGCCAGCAGCCCCCACGGGTCTTACAATGAG. It translates to CASSPHGSYNE. The full CDR3 sequence reads CASSPHGSYNEQFF.

With respect to this clone: Sequencing ends 3 residues short of the CDR3 end; the germline J gene provides the rest. The rearrangement links TRBV29-1 to TRBJ2-7, with 9 bases aligning to TRBD1. CDR1 and CDR2 (germline): SQVTM, ANQGSEA. After removal of 1 base from V and 4 bases from J, the junction contained 14 bases not matched to a gene. CDR3 length: 17 residues. CDR3 bases read: TGCAGCGTTGAAGGGGCGACCGGGGGACAGGGTTCGTACGAG. It encodes CSVEGATGGQGSYE. The whole CDR3 sequence reads CSVEGATGGQGSYEQYF.

On this clone itself: The CDR3 extends 3 residues past the end of the read, so its final part is completed from the germline J gene. Other DNA sequences in this sample translate to the same CDR3. The chain has TRBV2 and TRBJ1-3, with unresolved D. Germline CDR1 reads SNHLY; CDR2 reads FYNNEI. CDR3 length: 14 amino acids. CDR3 DNA, as far as it was read: TGTGCCAGCAGTGAAGCACCGGGTTTAGGCACT. Protein sequence: CASSEAPGLGT. The whole CDR3 protein reads CASSEAPGLGTIYF. The full variable domain, rest sourced from reference TRBV2 and TRBJ1-3, is EPEVTQTPSHQVTQMGQEVILRCVPISNHLYFYWYRQILGQKVEFLVSFYNNEISEKSEIFDDQFSVERPDGSNFTLKIRSTKLEDSAMYFCASSEAPGLGTIYFGEGSWLTVV.

Notes on this clone: Read sequence stops 3 residues before the CDR3 end, and the germline J gene provides the missing end. The J gene is TRBJ2-2, the V gene TRBV12-3 or TRBV12-4; D remains unclear. The CDR3 has 13 residues. Trimming stripped 10 bases from V and 1 base from J, with 10 bases between. CDR3 DNA (partial): TGTGCCACCAGAAGAGGGAACACCGGGGAG. This sequence encodes CATRRGNTGE. The CDR3 reads in full as CATRRGNTGELFF.

Regarding this clone: The read gets to within 3 residues of the CDR3 end, and the germline J gene fills in the rest. The chain uses TRBV5-1 and TRBJ1-1; D is perhaps TRBD1 (5 bases). With 3 bases removed from V and 4 bases from J, the gap between germline ends came to 13 bases. Looked up from germline, CDR1 is SGHRS and CDR2 is YFSETQ. This CDR3 has 14 amino acids. The CDR3 bases that were read are TGCGCCAGCAGCTCAGCTACCGGGGGCACTGAA. The encoded protein is CASSSATGGTE. The whole CDR3 sequence is CASSSATGGTEAFF. The variable domain in full, with the rest retrieved from reference TRBV5-1 and TRBJ1-1, is KAGVTQTPRYLIKTRGQQVTLSCSPISGHRSVSWYQQTPGQGLQFLFEYFSETQRNKGNFPGRFSGRQFSNSRSEMNVSTLELGDSALYLCASSSATGGTEAFFGQGTRLTVV.

In regard to this clone: The read terminates 3 residues ahead of where the CDR3 ends, so the germline J gene completes it. The chain is built from TRBV18 and TRBJ1-2; D may be TRBD1 (6 bases). Germline CDR1 is KGHSH and CDR2 is LQKENI. This CDR3 contains 11 residues. CDR3: CASSLGQTYTF. Incomplete CDR3 DNA: TGTGCCAGCTCACTAGGACAGACC. Variable domain in full (rest from reference TRBV18 and TRBJ1-2): NAGVMQNPRHLVRRRGQEARLRCSPMKGHSHVYWYRQLPEEGLKFMVYLQKENIIDESGMPKERFSAEFPKEGPSILRIQQVVRGDSAAYFCASSLGQTYTFGSGTRLTVV.

A note on this clone: The read comes to an end 3 residues before the CDR3 does, leaving the germline J gene to fill in the end. The gene calls are TRBV20-1 and TRBJ1-5; maybe TRBD1 (6 bases). Trimming removed 0 bases at V and 9 bases at J, with 18 bases between. CDR1 and CDR2 from the germline V gene are DFQATT and SNEGSKA (reference sequence). The CDR3 runs to 15 residues. CDR3 sequence: CSARDRGGRLGPQHF. Partial CDR3 DNA: TGCAGTGCTAGAGATAGGGGGGGGCGCTTGGGGCCC.

Note on this clone: The read ends 3 residues shy of where the CDR3 ends; the end is completed using the germline J gene. V is TRBV5-4 and J is TRBJ1-1; TRBD1 might be the D (6 bases). The V gene lost 6 bases and the J gene lost 5 bases, with 17 bases spanning the gap. Germline CDR1 SGHNT, CDR2 YYREEE (reference sequence). The CDR3 spans 14 residues. The covered CDR3 bases are TGTGCCAGCACCCTTACACGGGGGGCGACTGAA. Its translation is CASTLTRGATE. The whole CDR3 sequence reads CASTLTRGATEAFF.

To note about this clone: The sequence runs out 3 residues before the end of the CDR3; the remainder is reconstructed from the germline J gene. The chain joins TRBV14 to TRBJ2-1; 11 bases line up with TRBD2. The CDR3 extends over 19 amino acids. The germline V gene has CDR1 SGHDN and CDR2 FVKESK. The J segment lost 0 bases and the V segment lost 5 bases, leaving 12 bases of the junction unmatched. Partial CDR3 DNA: TGTGCCAGCAGCTCGGGGACTAGCGGTCGGATTAGCTCCTACAATGAG. This sequence encodes CASSSGTSGRISSYNE. The CDR3 reads in full as CASSSGTSGRISSYNEQFF. The full variable domain, its missing parts supplied by reference TRBV14 and TRBJ2-1, is EAGVTQFPSHSVIEKGQTVTLRCDPISGHDNLYWYRRVMGKEIKFLLHFVKESKQDESGMPNNRFLAERTGGTYSTLKVQPAELEDSGVYFCASSSGTSGRISSYNEQFFGPGTRLTVL.

Notes on this clone: Sequencing ends 3 residues short of the CDR3 end; the germline J gene provides the rest. The V call is TRBV2, the J call TRBJ2-3, with a possible D match to TRBD2 (6 bases). This CDR3 is built from 18 residues. Per germline, CDR1 SNHLY and CDR2 FYNNEI. CDR3: CASSEAGRARGLQETQYF. The covered CDR3 bases are TGTGCCAGCAGTGAAGCTGGTCGGGCTAGGGGACTCCAAGAGACG.

About this clone itself: The CDR3 extends 3 residues past the end of the read, so its final part is completed from the germline J gene. The chain is built from TRBV28 and TRBJ1-1; 7 bases agree with TRBD1. Germline V gives CDR1 MDHEN, CDR2 SYDVKM. The trim removed 7 bases at V and 0 bases at J, leaving 5 bases unmatched. There are 14 residues in the CDR3. CDR3 region: CASIRGQMNTEAFF. The DNA read from the CDR3 is TGTGCCAGCATTAGGGGACAGATGAACACTGAA.

For this clone: Compared with germline, one end of the junction differs, possibly owing to a read error. The observed sequence ends 3 residues before the CDR3 terminus, with the missing tail filled in from the germline J gene. The rearrangement joins TRBV4-2 to TRBJ2-7; 10 nucleotides line up with TRBD2. Germline loops: CDR1 LGHNA, CDR2 YNFKEQ. The CDR3 totals 15 residues. The chain's CDR3 is CASSQASGSLYEQYF. Incomplete CDR3 DNA: TGCGCCAGCAGCCAAGCTAGCGGGAGTTTGTACGAG.